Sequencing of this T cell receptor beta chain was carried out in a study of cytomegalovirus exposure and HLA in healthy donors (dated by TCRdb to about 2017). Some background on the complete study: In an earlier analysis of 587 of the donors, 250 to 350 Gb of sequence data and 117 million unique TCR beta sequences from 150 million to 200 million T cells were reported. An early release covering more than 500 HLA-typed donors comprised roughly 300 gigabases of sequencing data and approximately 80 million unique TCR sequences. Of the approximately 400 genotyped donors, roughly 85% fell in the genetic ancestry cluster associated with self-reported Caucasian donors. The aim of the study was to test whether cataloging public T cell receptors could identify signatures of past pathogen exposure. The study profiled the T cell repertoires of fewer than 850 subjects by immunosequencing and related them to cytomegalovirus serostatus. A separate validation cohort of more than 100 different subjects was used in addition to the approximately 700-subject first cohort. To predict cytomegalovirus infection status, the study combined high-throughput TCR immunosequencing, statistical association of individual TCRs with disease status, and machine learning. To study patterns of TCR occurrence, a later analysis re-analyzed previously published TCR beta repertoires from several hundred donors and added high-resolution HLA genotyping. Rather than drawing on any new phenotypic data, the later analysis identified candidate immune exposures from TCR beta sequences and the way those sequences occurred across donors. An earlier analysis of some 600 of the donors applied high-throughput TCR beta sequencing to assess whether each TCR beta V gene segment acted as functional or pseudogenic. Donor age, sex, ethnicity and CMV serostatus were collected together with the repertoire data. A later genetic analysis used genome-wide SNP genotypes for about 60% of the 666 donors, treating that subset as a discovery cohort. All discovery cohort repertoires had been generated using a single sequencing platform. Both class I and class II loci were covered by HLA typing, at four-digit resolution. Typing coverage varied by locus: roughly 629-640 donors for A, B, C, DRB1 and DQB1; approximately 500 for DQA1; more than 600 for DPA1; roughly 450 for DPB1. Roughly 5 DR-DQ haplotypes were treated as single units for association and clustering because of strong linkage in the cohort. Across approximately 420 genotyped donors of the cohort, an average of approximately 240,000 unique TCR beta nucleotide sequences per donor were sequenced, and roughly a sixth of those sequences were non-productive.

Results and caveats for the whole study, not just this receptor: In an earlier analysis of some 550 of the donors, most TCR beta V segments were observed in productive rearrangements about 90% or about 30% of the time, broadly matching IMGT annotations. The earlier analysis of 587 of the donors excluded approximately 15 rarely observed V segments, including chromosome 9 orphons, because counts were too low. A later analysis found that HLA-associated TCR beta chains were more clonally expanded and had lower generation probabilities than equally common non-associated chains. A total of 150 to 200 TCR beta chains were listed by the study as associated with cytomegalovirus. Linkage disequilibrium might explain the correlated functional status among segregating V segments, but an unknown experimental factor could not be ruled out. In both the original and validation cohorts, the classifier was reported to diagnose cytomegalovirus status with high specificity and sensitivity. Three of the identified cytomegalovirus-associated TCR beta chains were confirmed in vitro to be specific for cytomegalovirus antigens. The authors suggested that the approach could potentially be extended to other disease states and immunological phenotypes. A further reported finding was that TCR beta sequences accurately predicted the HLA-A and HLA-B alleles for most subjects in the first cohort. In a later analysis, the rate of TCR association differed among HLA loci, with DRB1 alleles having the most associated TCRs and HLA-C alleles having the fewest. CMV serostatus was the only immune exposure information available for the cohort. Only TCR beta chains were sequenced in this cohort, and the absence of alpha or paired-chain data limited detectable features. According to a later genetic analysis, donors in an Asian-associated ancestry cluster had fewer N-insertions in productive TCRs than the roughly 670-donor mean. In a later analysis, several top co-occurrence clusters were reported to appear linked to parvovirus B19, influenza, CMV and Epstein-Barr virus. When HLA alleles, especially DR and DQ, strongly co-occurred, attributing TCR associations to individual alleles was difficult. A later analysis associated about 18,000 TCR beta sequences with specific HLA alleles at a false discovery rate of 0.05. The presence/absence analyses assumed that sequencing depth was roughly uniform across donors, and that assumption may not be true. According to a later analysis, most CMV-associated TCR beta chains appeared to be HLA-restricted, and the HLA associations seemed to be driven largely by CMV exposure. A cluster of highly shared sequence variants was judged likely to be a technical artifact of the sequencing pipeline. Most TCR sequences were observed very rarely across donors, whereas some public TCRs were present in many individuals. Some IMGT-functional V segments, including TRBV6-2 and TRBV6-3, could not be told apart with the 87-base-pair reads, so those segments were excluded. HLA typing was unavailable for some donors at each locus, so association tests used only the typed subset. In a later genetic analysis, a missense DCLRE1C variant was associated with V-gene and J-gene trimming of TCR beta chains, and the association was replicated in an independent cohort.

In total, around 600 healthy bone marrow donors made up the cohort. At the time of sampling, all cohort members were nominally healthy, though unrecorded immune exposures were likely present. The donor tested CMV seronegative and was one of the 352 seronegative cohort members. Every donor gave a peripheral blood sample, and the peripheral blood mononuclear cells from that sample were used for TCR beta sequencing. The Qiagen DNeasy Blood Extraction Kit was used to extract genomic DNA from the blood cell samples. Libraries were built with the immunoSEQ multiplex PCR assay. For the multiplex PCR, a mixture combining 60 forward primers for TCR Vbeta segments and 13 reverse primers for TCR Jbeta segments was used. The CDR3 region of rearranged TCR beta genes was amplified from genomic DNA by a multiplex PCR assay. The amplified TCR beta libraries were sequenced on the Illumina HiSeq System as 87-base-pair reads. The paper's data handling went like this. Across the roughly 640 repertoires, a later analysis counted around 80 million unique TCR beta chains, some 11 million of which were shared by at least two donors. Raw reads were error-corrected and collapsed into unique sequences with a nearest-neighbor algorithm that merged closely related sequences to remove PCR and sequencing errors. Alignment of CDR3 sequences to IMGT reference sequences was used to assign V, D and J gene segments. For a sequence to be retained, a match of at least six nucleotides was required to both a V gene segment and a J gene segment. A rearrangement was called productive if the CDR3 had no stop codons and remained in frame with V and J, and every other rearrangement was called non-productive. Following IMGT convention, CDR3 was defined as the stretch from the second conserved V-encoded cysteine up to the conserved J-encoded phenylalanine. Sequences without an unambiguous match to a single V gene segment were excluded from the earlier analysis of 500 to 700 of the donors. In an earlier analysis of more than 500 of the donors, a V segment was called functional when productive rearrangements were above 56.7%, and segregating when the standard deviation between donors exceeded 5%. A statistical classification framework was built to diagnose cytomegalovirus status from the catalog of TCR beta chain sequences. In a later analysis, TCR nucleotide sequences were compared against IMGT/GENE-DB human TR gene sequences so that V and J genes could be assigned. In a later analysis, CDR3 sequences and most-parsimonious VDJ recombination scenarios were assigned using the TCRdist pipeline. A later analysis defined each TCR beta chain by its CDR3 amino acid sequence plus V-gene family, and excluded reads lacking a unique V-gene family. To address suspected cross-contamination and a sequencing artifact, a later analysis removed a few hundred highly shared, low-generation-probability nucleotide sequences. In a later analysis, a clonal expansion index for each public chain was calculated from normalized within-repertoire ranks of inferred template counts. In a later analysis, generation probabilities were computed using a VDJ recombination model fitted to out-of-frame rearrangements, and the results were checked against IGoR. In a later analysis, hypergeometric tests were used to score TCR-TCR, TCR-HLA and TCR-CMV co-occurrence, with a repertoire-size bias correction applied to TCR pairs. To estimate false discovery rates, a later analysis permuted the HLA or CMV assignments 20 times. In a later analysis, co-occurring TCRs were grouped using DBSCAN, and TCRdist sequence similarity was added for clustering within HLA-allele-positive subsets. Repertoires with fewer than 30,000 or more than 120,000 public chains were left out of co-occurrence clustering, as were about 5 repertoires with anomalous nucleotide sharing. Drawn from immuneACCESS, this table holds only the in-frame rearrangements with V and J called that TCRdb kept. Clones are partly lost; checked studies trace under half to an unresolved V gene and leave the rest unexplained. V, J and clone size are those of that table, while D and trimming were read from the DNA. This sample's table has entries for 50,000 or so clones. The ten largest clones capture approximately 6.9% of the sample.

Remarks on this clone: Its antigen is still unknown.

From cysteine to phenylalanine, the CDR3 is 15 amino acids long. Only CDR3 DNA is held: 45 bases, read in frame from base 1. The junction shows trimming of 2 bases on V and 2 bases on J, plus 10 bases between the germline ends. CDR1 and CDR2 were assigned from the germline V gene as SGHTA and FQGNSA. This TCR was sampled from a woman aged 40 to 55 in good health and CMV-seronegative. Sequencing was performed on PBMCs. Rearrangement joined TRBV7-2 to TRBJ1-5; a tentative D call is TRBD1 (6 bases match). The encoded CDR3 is CASSLKGDGNQPQHF. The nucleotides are TGTGCCAGCAGCTTAAAGGGGGATGGCAATCAGCCCCAGCATTTT.